One sample yielded the 10 T cell receptor beta chains listed below, sequenced in a study of blood T cell repertoires in COVID-19 (dated by TCRdb to 2020 to 2022). The library was made by the immunoSEQ multiplex PCR assay. This is the immuneACCESS table as TCRdb keeps it, with only in-frame sequences that have V and J called. A part of the clones is gone; compared with another copy, unresolved V genes explain less than half, and the rest is unexplained. In all, the sample holds around 39,000 clones, and 75% to 85% of those were seen once. The biggest ten clones account for under 15% of the sample. The specimen was peripheral blood. The source is an older woman with acute or convalescent COVID-19.

The chain carries TRBV12-3 or TRBV12-4 and TRBJ1-5; D not resolved. The CDR3 sequence is 13 residues long. The V end was cut by 4 bases, the J end by 5 bases, with 9 bases between. CDR3 nucleotides: TGTGCCAGCAGTTCCGGTCCTGATCAGCCCCAGCATTTT. It encodes CASSSGPDQPQHF.

The chain couples TRBV6-1 to TRBJ2-5; D unclear. CDR1 MNHNS and CDR2 SASEGT come from the germline V gene. Trimming cost V 0 bases and J 1 base, with 6 bases left between them. The CDR3 loop spans 14 amino acids. CDR3 amino acids: CASSEAGLQETQYF. The CDR3, as DNA: TGTGCCAGCAGTGAAGCGGGCCTCCAAGAGACCCAGTACTTC.

The chain uses TRBV7-2 and TRBJ1-6; a weak D match, TRBD1 (6 bases). This CDR3 spans 12 amino acids. V lost 1 base and J 17 bases, leaving 12 bases between the germline ends. Germline V gene lookup returns CDR1 SGHTA and CDR2 FQGNSA. In DNA, the CDR3 is TGTGCCAGCAGCTTAGGGCAGGGGAGAGTCCACTTT. Encoded protein: CASSLGQGRVHF.

The chain is built from TRBV4-1 and TRBJ1-5, with D possibly TRBD1 on 5 matching bases. The CDR3 extends over 14 amino acids. Germline CDR1 reads MGHRA; CDR2 reads YSYEKL. V shed 1 base and J shed 3 bases, with 7 bases lying between them. The CDR3 DNA follows: TGCGCCAGCAGCCAAGGACAGCTCAATCAGCCCCAGCATTTT. Translation: CASSQGQLNQPQHF.

The sample holds one count of this clone. The chain uses TRBV18 and TRBJ1-2, with D tentatively TRBD1 (5 bases). The germline V and J ends were trimmed by 2 bases and 3 bases, with 19 bases remaining between them. This CDR3 is built from 17 residues. Germline assignment: CDR1 KGHSH and CDR2 LQKENI. The CDR3 region has the DNA TGTGCCAGCTCACCATTCTCCAGTGGGGCCTTTTACTATGGCTACACCTTC. Encoded protein: CASSPFSSGAFYYGYTF. Combining the CDR3 with reference TRBV18 and TRBJ1-2 gives the whole variable domain NAGVMQNPRHLVRRRGQEARLRCSPMKGHSHVYWYRQLPEEGLKFMVYLQKENIIDESGMPKERFSAEFPKEGPSILRIQQVVRGDSAAYFCASSPFSSGAFYYGYTFGSGTRLTVV.

The rearrangement links TRBV29-1 to TRBJ2-3; 9 bases map to TRBD2. CDR3 length equals 14 residues. V lost 4 bases to trimming and J lost 5 bases; unmatched junction nucleotides: 7. Germline assignment: CDR1 SQVTM and CDR2 ANQGSEA. The CDR3 DNA reads as TGCAGCGTTGCTGGCGGGGGGGCTGTAGATACGCAGTATTTT. Its protein product is CSVAGGGAVDTQYF.

CDR3 DNA: TGCAGCGTTTCACAGGGTCCGAATCAGCCCCAGCATTTT. Protein sequence: CSVSQGPNQPQHF. The V and J genes are TRBV29-1 and TRBJ1-5, with D possibly matching TRBD1 (6 bases). The germline V gene encodes CDR1 SQVTM and CDR2 ANQGSEA. The CDR3 runs to 13 residues. Trimming removed 5 bases from V and 4 bases from J, with 12 bases in between.

This rearrangement joins TRBV14 to TRBJ1-6; 7 bases line up with TRBD1. In germline, CDR1 is SGHDN, CDR2 FVKESK. V trimming: 6 bases; J trimming: 7 bases; junction bases outside the gene matches: 6. The CDR3 spans 14 residues. This CDR3 is CASRTGTANSPLHF. The CDR3 nucleotides are TGTGCCAGCAGAACCGGGACAGCAAATTCACCCCTCCACTTT.

The V and J genes are TRBV5-3 and TRBJ1-2; D possibly corresponds to TRBD1 (6 bases). TRBV5-3 is an ORF, and what it does is uncertain. The CDR3 loop spans 18 amino acids. Trimming shortened V by 0 bases and J by 1 base, and 19 bases separated the two germline ends. CDR3 sequence: CARSLGARGTPLNYGYTF. In DNA, the CDR3 is TGTGCCAGAAGCTTGGGGGCCAGGGGTACACCTCTTAACTATGGCTACACCTTC.

This chain uses TRBV5-1 with TRBJ2-7; D remains unclear. Germline V gene data show CDR1 as SGHRS and CDR2 as YFSETQ. V was cut by 5 bases and J by 0 bases, with 6 bases left in between. The CDR3 has 12 residues. DNA for the CDR3: TGCGCCAGCAGAGCCGACTCCTACGAGCAGTACTTC. Translating gives CASRADSYEQYF.